The rows below give T cell receptor beta chains drawn from one sample of a study of blood T cell repertoires in COVID-19. The protocol was immunoSEQ multiplex PCR, while the TCRdb copy is restricted to in-frame clones and leaves out a portion. This table has 47,000 or so clones, around 81% appearing once. Sequenced sample: peripheral blood. These receptors all come from a woman over 75 with COVID-19, enrolled during active disease. CDR3s include the opening cysteine and the closing phenylalanine or tryptophan. The D gene is left open where the match is weak. Expanded clones get a size class; other rows say once, few or many, or leave the size out.

J gene,V gene,D gene,clone size,CDR3 length,CDR3 DNA,CDR3 protein
TRBJ2-1,TRBV19,TRBD1,.,15,TGTGCCAGTTGCCCTGGACAGGGGGACTACAATGAGCAGTTCTTC,CASCPGQGDYNEQFF
TRBJ2-2,TRBV19,.,.,14,TGTGCCAGTAGTATAGTGAGGAACACCGGGGAGCTGTTTTTT,CASSIVRNTGELFF
TRBJ2-7,TRBV7-6,TRBD2,.,18,TGTGCCAGCAGCTTAGCTCGGACTGGGACTAGCGGGAGTTACGAGCAGTACTTC,CASSLARTGTSGSYEQYF
TRBJ1-3,TRBV5-6,.,.,15,TGTGCCAGCAGCTTCGATTGGGGAGGGAGAAACACCATATATTTT,CASSFDWGGRNTIYF
TRBJ2-7,TRBV9,.,.,14,TGTGCCAGCAGCGTACACCTAGGAACCTACGAGCAGTACTTC,CASSVHLGTYEQYF
TRBJ1-5,TRBV19,TRBD1,once,15,TGTGCCAGTATCATGACAGGGGTAAGCAATCAGCCCCAGCATTTT,CASIMTGVSNQPQHF
TRBJ1-4,TRBV5-1,TRBD1,.,14,TGCGCCAGCAGCCTCGGACAGGTTAATGAAAAACTGTTTTTT,CASSLGQVNEKLFF
TRBJ2-5,TRBV25-1,TRBD1,once,15,TGTGCCAGCACCGGGGACAGGGGAAGGGGTGAGACCCAGTACTTC,CASTGDRGRGETQYF
TRBJ1-5,TRBV4-1,TRBD1,.,15,TGCGCCAGCAGCCAGGGTCTACAGGGGGCTCAGCCCCAGCATTTT,CASSQGLQGAQPQHF
TRBJ2-7,TRBV11-2,.,few,12,TGTGCCAGCAGCTTGCGGCCCTACGAGCAGTACTTC,CASSLRPYEQYF
TRBJ1-1,TRBV9,.,.,13,TGTGCCAGCAGCGTAGCCCAGAACACTGAAGCTTTCTTT,CASSVAQNTEAFF
TRBJ1-4,TRBV28,.,.,16,TGTGCCAGCAGTTTGGGCCACAGGGAGAATAATGAAAAACTGTTTTTT,CASSLGHRENNEKLFF
TRBJ2-3,TRBV7-2,.,.,14,TGTGCCAGCAGGTTAGGGGGTCGGGAAAATACGCAGTATTTT,CASRLGGRENTQYF
TRBJ1-2,TRBV5-1,.,.,14,TGCGCCAGCAGCTTGACCCCCGAACTCTATGGCTACACCTTC,CASSLTPELYGYTF
TRBJ1-5,TRBV18,TRBD1,.,15,TGTGCCAGCTCCCCGCCCGGGACAGGGATTCAGCCCCAGCATTTT,CASSPPGTGIQPQHF
TRBJ2-1,TRBV7-3,.,few,15,TGTGCCAGCAGCTTAACCCCGGGAGCCTACAATGAGCAGTTCTTC,CASSLTPGAYNEQFF